The 26 T cell receptor beta chains below all came from one sample that was sequenced in a study of T cells in Graves' hyperthyroidism and ophthalmopathy. There were TCR beta CDR3 regions amplified from RNA transcripts. The study used the HTBI primer set for a first-round RT-PCR of the TCR CDR3. TCRdb itself ran the multiplex PCR reads through MiXCR, one entry per CDR3 protein. The table shows 600,000 to 800,000 distinct CDR3 sequences, with 30% to 40% occurring only once. What was sequenced was blood. All receptors derive from a woman between 40 and 50 years old with Graves' hyperthyroidism.

As concerns this clonotype: A read error may explain this, as a much larger clone is one base away. The chain recombines TRBV7-8 with TRBJ2-5; tentatively, D is TRBD1 or TRBD2 (5 bases each). This CDR3 comprises 16 residues. The ends were cut back, 8 bases at V and 6 bases at J, with 25 bases in the middle. Per the germline V gene, CDR1 is SGHVS and CDR2 is FQNEAQ. The CDR3 nucleotides read TGTGCCAGCGGCCCGAACGCTATTGTGGGGGAAAAGACCCAGTACTTC. Translation: CASGPNAIVGEKTQYF.

The table lists this clonotype with a count of one. The rearrangement links TRBV19 to TRBJ1-5; 7 positions match TRBD2. The J call is doubtful: the DNA matches TRBJ2-3 better. CDR1 and CDR2 from the germline V gene are LNHDA and SQIVND (reference sequence). CDR3 length: 15 amino acids. The CDR3 sequence is CASSTRERSTDTQYF. DNA for the CDR3: TGTGCCAGTAGTACGCGGGAGCGTAGCACAGATACGCAGTATTTT.

This clonotype was recorded many times. V is TRBV7-2 and J is TRBJ2-7; 9 nucleotides line up with TRBD2. Unmatched junction bases numbered 5, after V lost 1 base and J lost 4 bases. This CDR3 has 15 amino acids. In germline, CDR1 is SGHTA, CDR2 FQGNSA. The CDR3 sequence is CASSLDWAGGYEQYF. The DNA of the CDR3 is TGTGCCAGCAGCTTAGATTGGGCGGGAGGGTACGAGCAGTACTTC.

As concerns this clonotype: A single base separates this from a much larger clone, so it may be a read error. The J gene is TRBJ1-2, the V gene TRBV6-5; no clear D gene. CDR1 is MNHEY and CDR2 is SVGAGI in the germline V gene. The CDR3 consists of 13 residues. The CDR3: CAISYSPSIDYTF. CDR3 DNA: TGTGCCATCAGTTACTCGCCCTCTATAGACTACACCTTC.

This clonotype was observed at least ten times. The gene calls are TRBV29-1 and TRBJ1-2, with D possibly TRBD1 on 5 matching bases. The CDR3 loop spans 11 amino acids. Trimming took 7 bases from V and 10 from J, leaving 16 bases between them. The V gene's germline CDR1 is SQVTM and CDR2 ANQGSEA. The CDR3 DNA follows: TGCAGCGAACGGGAAGGGGATCACTACACCTTC. Its translation is CSEREGDHYTF. Full variable domain (remainder filled in from reference TRBV29-1 and TRBJ1-2): SAVISQKPSRDICQRGTSLTIQCQVDSQVTMMFWYRQQPGQSLTLIATANQGSEATYESGFVIDKFPISRPNLTFSTLTVSNMSPEDSSIYLCSEREGDHYTFGSGTRLTVV.

The chain carries TRBV7-9 and TRBJ2-5; D gene unclear. Germline V gene data show CDR1 as SEHNR and CDR2 as FQNEAQ (reference sequence). Between the trimmed V and J ends, which lost 3 bases and 5 bases, there was a span of 10 bases. This CDR3 is built from 13 residues. This chain's CDR3 is CASSLNSLETQYF. CDR3 nucleotides: TGTGCCAGCAGCTTGAACAGTTTGGAGACCCAGTACTTC. The variable domain in full, with the rest retrieved from reference TRBV7-9 and TRBJ2-5, is DTGVSQNPRHKITKRGQNVTFRCDPISEHNRLYWYRQTLGQGPEFLTYFQNEAQLEKSRLLSDRFSAERPKGSFSTLEIQRTEQGDSAMYLCASSLNSLETQYFGPGTRLLVL.

This clonotype appeared many times. The genes are TRBV7-8 and TRBJ2-5; the D gene is possibly TRBD2 (6 bases). V was pared by 4 bases and J by 6 bases, with 18 bases between. This CDR3 is built from 15 residues. CDR1 is SGHVS and CDR2 is FQNEAQ in the germline V gene. The CDR3 loop reads CASSWGTVVKKTQYF. The CDR3, as DNA: TGTGCCAGCAGCTGGGGGACTGTTGTAAAGAAGACCCAGTACTTC. The full variable domain, rest sourced from reference TRBV7-8 and TRBJ2-5, is GAGVSQSPRYKVAKRGQDVALRCDPISGHVSLFWYQQALGQGPEFLTYFQNEAQLDKSGLPSDRFFAERPEGSVSTLKIQRTQQEDSAVYLCASSWGTVVKKTQYFGPGTRLLVL.

V gene TRBV6-5 combines with J gene TRBJ1-4; the match to TRBD1 covers 8 bases. Unmatched junction bases numbered 7, after V lost 2 bases and J lost 8 bases. There are 15 residues in the CDR3. Germline V gene lookup returns CDR1 MNHEY and CDR2 SVGAGI. DNA of the CDR3: TGTGCCAGCAGTTACCTGGCAGGGGGCGGCGAAAAACTGTTTTTT. It is translated as CASSYLAGGGEKLFF.

The chain has TRBV5-1 and TRBJ1-5; 8 nucleotides align to TRBD1. This CDR3 is 18 amino acids long. In germline, CDR1 is SGHRS, CDR2 YFSETQ. The V and J ends lost 3 bases and 8 bases, in that order; junction bases with no gene match: 19. CDR3 sequence: CASSSYPHWTGKDEPQHF. CDR3 sequence (DNA): TGCGCCAGCAGCTCCTACCCTCACTGGACAGGGAAGGACGAGCCCCAGCATTTT.

This clonotype showed up many times. Written as DNA, the CDR3 is TGTGCCAGCAGTTACTCGGAGCGGGGAGAGGAGCAGTACTTC. Encoded protein: CASSYSERGEEQYF. V is TRBV6-5 and J is TRBJ2-7; 7 nucleotides line up with TRBD2. V was pared by 0 bases and J by 7 bases, with 6 bases of the junction left unmatched. CDR1 and CDR2 (germline): MNHEY, SVGAGI. This CDR3 has 14 residues.

This clonotype was picked up a small number of times. V is TRBV12-3 or TRBV12-4 and J is TRBJ1-2; D unresolved. CDR3 length: 13 amino acids. The germline V and J ends were trimmed by 4 bases and 8 bases, with 14 bases remaining between them. CDR3 region: CASSSGPGGGYTF. Written as DNA, the CDR3 is TGTGCCAGCAGTTCGGGCCCCGGTGGGGGCTACACCTTC.

The V gene is TRBV19, the J gene TRBJ2-7; D is possibly TRBD2 (5 bases). The V end was cut by 3 bases, the J end by 3 bases, with 12 bases between. The CDR3 extends over 14 amino acids. The germline CDR1 and CDR2 sequences are LNHDA and SQIVND (reference sequence). The CDR3 sequence is CASSMSPRDYEQYF. The CDR3, as DNA: TGTGCCAGTAGTATGTCCCCCCGGGACTACGAGCAGTACTTC.

There are a few counts of this clonotype. The genes are TRBV7-6 and TRBJ2-7; 9 bases align to TRBD1. The V gene's germline CDR1 is SGHVS and CDR2 FNYEAQ. This CDR3 comprises 15 residues. V gave up 4 bases and J gave up 9 bases; unmatched junction bases: 13. The CDR3 protein is CASSSKTGTGSGQYF. The CDR3 DNA is TGTGCCAGCAGCTCAAAAACCGGGACAGGGTCAGGGCAGTACTTC. The entire variable domain, with the rest obtained from reference TRBV7-6 and TRBJ2-7, is as follows: GAGVSQSPRYKVTKRGQDVALRCDPISGHVSLYWYRQALGQGPEFLTYFNYEAQQDKSGLPNDRFSAERPEGSISTLTIQRTEQRDSAMYRCASSSKTGTGSGQYFGPGTRLTVT.

The chain's CDR3 is CAISVGAIEQYF. Written as DNA, the CDR3 is TGTGCCATCAGTGTCGGGGCGATTGAGCAGTACTTC. V and J are TRBV10-3 and TRBJ2-7, with D perhaps given as TRBD1 or TRBD2 (5 bases each). Looked up from germline, CDR1 is ENHRY and CDR2 is SYGVKD. The CDR3 totals 12 residues. Trimming removed 4 bases from V and 7 bases from J, with 11 bases in between.

The chain links TRBV19 to TRBJ1-5; D not certain. This CDR3 spans 15 amino acids. V was pared by 0 bases and J by 4 bases, with 10 bases between. Germline-derived CDR1 and CDR2 are LNHDA and SQIVND (reference sequence). CDR3 bases: TGTGCCAGTAGTATAGATCCGGACCTTAATCAGCCCCAGCATTTT. This codes for CASSIDPDLNQPQHF. The variable domain in full, with the rest retrieved from reference TRBV19 and TRBJ1-5, is DGGITQSPKYLFRKEGQNVTLSCEQNLNHDAMYWYRQDPGQGLRLIYYSQIVNDFQKGDIAEGYSVSREKKESFPLTVTSAQKNPTAFYLCASSIDPDLNQPQHFGDGTRLSIL.

The genes are TRBV12-3 or TRBV12-4 and TRBJ2-7; D might be TRBD1 or TRBD2, each matching 5 bases. CDR3 length equals 15 residues. Trimming cost V 1 base and J 5 bases, with 15 bases left between them. The CDR3 reads CASSLGAGGIDEQYF. The CDR3 DNA follows: TGTGCCAGCAGTTTAGGAGCTGGGGGTATCGACGAGCAGTACTTC.

The V call is TRBV10-1, the J call TRBJ2-7, with 8 bases fitting TRBD1. The trim removed 3 bases at V and 3 bases at J, leaving 7 bases unmatched. The CDR3 is made up of 15 amino acids. The germline V gene encodes CDR1 WNHNN and CDR2 SYGVQD (reference sequence). CDR3 nucleotide sequence: TGCGCCAGCAGTGACGGGACAGGTTACCTCTACGAGCAGTACTTC. As protein: CASSDGTGYLYEQYF.

In its sample, this clonotype was seen many times. This chain links TRBV7-3 with TRBJ1-2; D call uncertain. The length of the CDR3 is 13 residues. V was shortened by 4 bases and J by 4 bases, with 10 bases between the two germline ends. Per germline, CDR1 SGHTA and CDR2 FQGTGA. In nucleotides, the CDR3 is TGTGCCAGCAGCTACGACTTGGGCTATGGCTACACCTTC. This gives the protein CASSYDLGYGYTF.

The V call is TRBV15, the J call TRBJ2-2; TRBD1 or TRBD2 may be the D gene (5 bases each). Trimming cost V 5 bases and J 4 bases, with 17 bases left between them. Germline-derived CDR1 and CDR2 are LNHNV and YYDKDF (reference sequence). The CDR3 is made up of 16 amino acids. CDR3 sequence reads: CATSGVIGAGTGELFF. The CDR3 bases are TGTGCCACCAGCGGAGTTATCGGGGCCGGCACCGGGGAGCTGTTTTTT.

A note on this clonotype: One base away lies a much larger clone, so this may be a sequencing read error. The genes are TRBV29-1 and TRBJ2-2; D is perhaps TRBD1 (5 bases). The V end lost 6 bases, the J end lost 4 bases, and 15 bases lay between the germline ends. Germline CDR1 is SQVTM and CDR2 is ANQGSEA. CDR3 length equals 14 residues. CDR3 residues: CSVSPGMVTGELFF. The CDR3, as DNA: TGCAGCGTGTCCCCAGGGATGGTCACCGGGGAGCTGTTTTTT.

The chain carries TRBV7-2 and TRBJ2-7, with 14 bases matching TRBD2. The V segment lost 3 bases and the J segment 5 bases; nucleotides outside the gene matches: 9. The CDR3 runs 17 residues. Germline CDR1 is SGHTA and CDR2 is FQGNSA. CDR3 in DNA: TGTGCCAGCAGCTTTAAGTTTTGGGGACTAGCGGGAGACGAGCAGTACTTC. This translates into CASSFKFWGLAGDEQYF. Full variable domain (remainder filled in from reference TRBV7-2 and TRBJ2-7): GAGVSQSPSNKVTEKGKDVELRCDPISGHTALYWYRQSLGQGLEFLIYFQGNSAPDKSGLPSDRFSAERTGGSVSTLTIQRTQQEDSAVYLCASSFKFWGLAGDEQYFGPGTRLTVT.

In this sample, this clonotype turned up many times. The chain employs TRBV24-1 and TRBJ1-1; D may be TRBD1 (5 bases). This CDR3 has 14 amino acids. Germline V gene sequence: CDR1 KGHDR, CDR2 SFDVKD. Trimming left V 4 bases short and J 5 bases short, with 13 bases between. The CDR3 spells CATSENSDITEAFF. The CDR3 nucleotides read TGTGCCACCAGTGAAAATTCGGACATTACTGAAGCTTTCTTT.

A word on this clonotype: A junction end diverges from the germline sequence, so it may reflect a read error. The J gene is TRBJ1-2, the V gene TRBV7-2, with a weak D call TRBD1 (6 bases). CDR1 SGHTA and CDR2 FQGNSA come from the germline V gene. The CDR3 totals 13 residues. The CDR3 loop reads CASSQDEGVGYTF. Written as DNA, the CDR3 is TGCGCCAGCAGCCAAGATGAGGGGGTAGGCTACACCTTC.

There are a few counts of this clonotype. The chain combines TRBV9 with TRBJ2-2; TRBD2 agrees at 8 bases. The germline gives CDR1 SGDLS, CDR2 YYNGEE. The V and J ends lost 0 bases and 4 bases, in that order; junction bases with no gene match: 2. The CDR3 has 15 residues. CDR3 loop: CASSVGLAPTGELFF. CDR3 nucleotide sequence: TGTGCCAGCAGCGTAGGACTAGCGCCCACCGGGGAGCTGTTTTTT. The whole variable domain, remainder taken from reference TRBV9 and TRBJ2-2, is DSGVTQTPKHLITATGQRVTLRCSPRSGDLSVYWYQQSLDQGLQFLIQYYNGEERAKGNILERFSAQQFPDLHSELNLSSLELGDSALYFCASSVGLAPTGELFFGEGSRLTVL.

This clonotype has a count of ten or more. V and J are TRBV5-1 and TRBJ1-2; no definite D call. CDR3 length equals 14 residues. The V and J ends lost 1 base and 4 bases respectively, with 11 bases between them. CDR1 SGHRS and CDR2 YFSETQ come from the germline V gene. In nucleotides, the CDR3 is TGCGCCAGCAGCTTGACCAGGCGGAGCTATGGCTACACCTTC. Its translation is CASSLTRRSYGYTF.

A remark on this clonotype: This could be a read error, since a much larger clone is one nucleotide away. The chain is built from TRBV6-1 and TRBJ2-7; 7 bases are a match to TRBD1. CDR3 length equals 15 residues. V gave up 4 bases and J gave up 4 bases; unmatched junction bases: 10. Germline assignment: CDR1 MNHNS and CDR2 SASEGT. The CDR3 spells CASSGGGGFLYEQYF. The CDR3 nucleotides are TGTGCCAGCAGTGGAGGGGGCGGCTTTCTGTACGAGCAGTACTTC.